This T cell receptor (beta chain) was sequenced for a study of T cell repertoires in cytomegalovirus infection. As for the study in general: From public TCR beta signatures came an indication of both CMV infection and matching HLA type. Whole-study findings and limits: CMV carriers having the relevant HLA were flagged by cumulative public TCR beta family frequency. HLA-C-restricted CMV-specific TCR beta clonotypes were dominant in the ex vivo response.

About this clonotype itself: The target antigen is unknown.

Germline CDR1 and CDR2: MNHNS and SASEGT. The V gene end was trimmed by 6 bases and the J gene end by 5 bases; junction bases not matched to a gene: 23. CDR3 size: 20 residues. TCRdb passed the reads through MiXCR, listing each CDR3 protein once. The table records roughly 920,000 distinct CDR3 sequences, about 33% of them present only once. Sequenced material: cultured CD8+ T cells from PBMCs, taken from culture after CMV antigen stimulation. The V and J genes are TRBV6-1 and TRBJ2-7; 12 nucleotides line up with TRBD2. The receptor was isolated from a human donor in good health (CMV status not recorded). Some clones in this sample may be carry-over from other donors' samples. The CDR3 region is CASRTVSRLAGALPSDEQYF. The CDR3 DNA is TGTGCCAGCAGGACCGTTAGTAGACTAGCGGGGGCCCTACCTTCCGACGAGCAGTACTTC.